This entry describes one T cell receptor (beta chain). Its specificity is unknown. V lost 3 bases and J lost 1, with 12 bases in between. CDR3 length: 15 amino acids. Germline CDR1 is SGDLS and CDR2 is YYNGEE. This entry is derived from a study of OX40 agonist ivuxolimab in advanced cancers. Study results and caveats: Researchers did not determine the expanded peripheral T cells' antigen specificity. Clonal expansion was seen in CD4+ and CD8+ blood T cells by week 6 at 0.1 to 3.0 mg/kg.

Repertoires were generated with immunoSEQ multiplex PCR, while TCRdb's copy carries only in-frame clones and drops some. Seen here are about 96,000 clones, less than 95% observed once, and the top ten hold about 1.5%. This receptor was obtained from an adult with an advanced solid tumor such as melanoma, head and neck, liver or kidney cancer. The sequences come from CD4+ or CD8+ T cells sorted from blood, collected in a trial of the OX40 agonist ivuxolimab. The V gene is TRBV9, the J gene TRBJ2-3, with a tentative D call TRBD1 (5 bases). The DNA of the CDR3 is TGTGCCAGCAGCGGGCGGACAAAGGGCACAGATACGCAGTATTTT. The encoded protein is CASSGRTKGTDTQYF.